This T cell receptor beta chain derives from a study of blood T cell repertoires in COVID-19. Study details: Some COVID-19 samples were acute and others convalescent; all came from the United States, Italy and Spain.

This clone has just a few counts. The V end lost 2 bases, the J end lost 0 bases, and 11 bases lay between the germline ends. The CDR3 runs 16 residues. From germline, CDR1 is KGHSH and CDR2 LQKENI. In the authors' workflow: Amplification from reference gene primers served as the basis for estimated nucleated cell counts. Produced via immunoSEQ multiplex PCR; TCRdb's table is partial and in-frame only. For V, J and clone size, that table is used; D and trimming come from the DNA. The sample carries 100,000 or so clones, 70% to 90% recorded once. V and J are TRBV18 and TRBJ1-3; D possibly corresponds to TRBD1 (6 bases). This TCR derives from a man aged 60 to 75 with acute or convalescent COVID-19. The sequenced material came from peripheral blood. The CDR3 DNA follows: TGTGCCAGCTCACCATCAGGGGCCAACTCTGGAAACACCATATATTTT. This gives the protein CASSPSGANSGNTIYF. The variable domain in full, completed from reference TRBV18 and TRBJ1-3, reads NAGVMQNPRHLVRRRGQEARLRCSPMKGHSHVYWYRQLPEEGLKFMVYLQKENIIDESGMPKERFSAEFPKEGPSILRIQQVVRGDSAAYFCASSPSGANSGNTIYFGEGSWLTVV.